This T cell receptor beta chain was sequenced for a study of T-cell reconstitution after alpha-beta-depleted transplantation in children. Library preparation (for TCRbeta) was performed with unique molecular identifiers. Each CDR3 protein is one row after TCRdb ran MiXCR on the PCR reads. The table shows 350,000 to 450,000 distinct CDR3 sequences, with roughly 15% occurring only once. The table lists this clonotype with many counts. CDR1 MDHEN and CDR2 SYDVKM come from the germline V gene. CDR3 size: 15 residues. Trimming removed 6 bases from V and 6 bases from J; junction bases left unmatched: 11. This TCR was recovered from a human donor who donated a stem cell graft to a child with Fanconi anemia. The sequencing used PBMCs, collected from the stem cell graft. V and J are TRBV28 and TRBJ1-1, with 9 bases matching TRBD1. The CDR3 DNA is TGTGCCAGCAGGGATTCCGGGACAGGGCTCCCTGAAGCTTTCTTT. It specifies CASRDSGTGLPEAFF.